This is a list of T cell receptor beta chains from one sample in a study of T-cell memory formation after mild COVID-19. From the 5' RACE reads, TCRdb called clonotypes with MiXCR, one entry per CDR3 protein. Altogether roughly 450,000 distinct CDR3 sequences are present, roughly 18% being singletons, with the ten largest covering around 12%. Sequenced input: PBMCs or a T cell subset sorted from them (not recorded which). The receptors were gathered from an adult woman who had mild COVID-19 (a few samples of this study predate the infection). Cell type and time point are not known. Both conserved end residues are trimmed from each CDR3.

>TRBJ2-5|TRBV7-3
ASSSGLAGRETQY
>TRBJ2-3|TRBV7-9
ASSLDSGNTDTQY
>TRBJ1-1|TRBV19
ASSMGPQGVDQAF
>TRBJ2-5|TRBV9
ASSVVPREGETQY
>TRBJ2-1|TRBV7-8
ASRGLAGVLNEQF
>TRBJ1-2|TRBV9
ASSLPGDVS
>TRBJ2-3|TRBV11-1
ASSSWTGWESDTQY
>TRBJ2-1|TRBV5-6
ASSLISGSGYNEQF
>TRBJ1-2|TRBV12-3/TRBV12-4
ASTGATYGYT
>TRBJ1-2|TRBV20-1
AGTGANYGYT
>TRBJ1-1|TRBV12-3/TRBV12-4
ASSSGGGTEAF
>TRBJ1-1|TRBV3-1
ASSQDYTGRAHTEAF
>TRBJ2-3|TRBV11-2
ASSAISGPSTDTQY
>TRBJ2-1|TRBV5-1
ASSSGPTSGRFNEQF
>TRBJ2-3|TRBV6-4
ASSLGYRTDTQY
>TRBJ2-7|TRBV19
ASSDGYYEQY
>TRBJ2-7|TRBV29-1
SARDRGWDEQY
>TRBJ1-6|TRBV7-6
ASSPYNSPLH
>TRBJ2-3|TRBV24-1
ATSDLLDTQY
>TRBJ2-7|TRBV11-1
ASSFLPGMSEQY
>TRBJ1-6|TRBV5-1
ASSLGPTDSYNSPLH
>TRBJ2-1|TRBV30
AWSHPNSGGAYEQF
>TRBJ2-2|TRBV7-9
ASSFRDPPGELF
>TRBJ1-1|TRBV12-3/TRBV12-4
ASSRPSVNTEAF
>TRBJ1-5|TRBV12-3/TRBV12-4
ASSLFMTGSNQPQH
>TRBJ2-3|TRBV11-2
ASSFQRNTQY
>TRBJ2-5|TRBV9
ASSVDPTPQETQY
>TRBJ2-3|TRBV30
AWSVLFPGLAGPTDTQY
>TRBJ2-1|TRBV9
ASSAGGYANEQF
>TRBJ2-7|TRBV7-2
ASSLSVLWEQY
>TRBJ2-1|TRBV24-1
ATSDPLTSGREQF
>TRBJ1-2|TRBV7-9
ASVEGGNYGYT
>TRBJ1-1|TRBV11-1
ASSWDSEAF
>TRBJ1-5|TRBV14
ASRTDQPQH
>TRBJ2-1|TRBV6-5
ASSYPGTSGVNEQF
>TRBJ1-4|TRBV7-8
ASSPGVQGWYEKLF
>TRBJ1-1|TRBV5-1
ASSGQGVNTEAF
>TRBJ2-7|TRBV20-1
SASALTPQQY
>TRBJ1-2|TRBV30
AWAYSRDSGYT
>TRBJ2-3|TRBV7-9
ASSYLGSSTDTQY
>TRBJ2-3|TRBV6-2/TRBV6-3
ASREGTAPSTDTQY
>TRBJ1-6|TRBV7-8
ASSRVRFPGRGNSPLH
>TRBJ1-2|TRBV14
ASSQPGRGRGGYT
>TRBJ1-5|TRBV20-1
SASWGGGNQPQH
>TRBJ2-7|TRBV5-4
ASSLSGAGSYEQY
>TRBJ1-1|TRBV7-3
ASSLWAWEEAF
>TRBJ1-4|TRBV2
ASSEYRSNEKLF